Listed below are T cell receptor beta chains from one sample, sequenced in a study of blood T cell repertoires in COVID-19. The method was immunoSEQ multiplex PCR; TCRdb's version includes in-frame clones alone and lacks a portion of them. Of fewer than 95,000 clones listed, 87% were seen once; the top ten hold about 16%. Sequencing used peripheral blood. These receptors came from a male donor with acute or convalescent COVID-19. The CDR3 runs from the conserved cysteine through the conserved F or W.

j_gene | v_gene | CDR3aa
TRBJ1-1 | TRBV19 | CASSGGTGPNTEAFF
TRBJ2-2 | TRBV19 | CASSNSITSRAGELFF
TRBJ1-1 | TRBV3-1/TRBV3-2 | CASSPLRTGQAFF
TRBJ2-7 | TRBV6-5 | CASRGQGSSYEQYF
TRBJ1-5 | TRBV20-1 | CSASSGTEGNQPQHF
TRBJ2-2 | TRBV6-1 | CASSERQGDGELFF
TRBJ1-1 | TRBV19 | CASSPPQRDTEAFF
TRBJ2-1 | TRBV5-4 | CASSSAAGSSYNEQFF
TRBJ1-2 | TRBV5-6 | CASSLDPGPHGYTF
TRBJ2-5 | TRBV5-8 | CASSLVGSGFQETQYF
TRBJ1-4 | TRBV7-8 | CASSFGPGRGANEKLFF
TRBJ2-2 | TRBV19 | CASSPGTINTGELFF
TRBJ2-3 | TRBV2 | CASSEGPGIDTQYF
TRBJ1-5 | TRBV18 | CASSLTDYNQPQHF
TRBJ1-4 | TRBV5-1 | CASSLASQGAGEKLFF
TRBJ1-3 | TRBV11-2 | CASSLFGNGNTIYF
TRBJ1-3 | TRBV5-4 | CASSPDRGNTIYF
TRBJ1-5 | TRBV10-3 | CASNAGWEQPQHF
TRBJ1-3 | TRBV10-3 | CAISGGDRGLGNTIYF
TRBJ1-5 | TRBV20-1 | CSASPREGANQPQHF
TRBJ2-2 | TRBV10-3 | CAIRRTENTGELFF
TRBJ1-5 | TRBV6-5 | CASKQGASNQPQHF
TRBJ1-2 | TRBV13 | CASSLAPTGDNYGYTF
TRBJ1-1 | TRBV6-5 | CASHRERATEAFF
TRBJ2-7 | TRBV27 | CASSGRQGGYEQYF
TRBJ2-5 | TRBV2 | CASSEFDRTETQYF
TRBJ2-3 | TRBV19 | CASRAGSGTDTQYF
TRBJ1-1 | TRBV5-4 | CASSPPRGNTEAFF
TRBJ1-6 | TRBV7-2 | CASSFSGYNSPLHF
TRBJ2-5 | TRBV5-1 | CASSFTGGVSGDQETQYF
TRBJ1-2 | TRBV19 | CASKLGDNFGYTF
TRBJ2-5 | TRBV6-2/TRBV6-3 | CASSPRTGRETQYF
TRBJ2-3 | TRBV21-1 | CASSNRTGVDTDTQYF
TRBJ2-2 | TRBV14 | CASSQDLVVGELFF
TRBJ2-1 | TRBV6-5 | CASRDRRTYNEQFF
TRBJ1-5 | TRBV18 | CASSPFDRGNNQPQHF
TRBJ1-2 | TRBV5-4 | CASSSGTGVGYGYTF
TRBJ1-6 | TRBV3-1/TRBV3-2 | CASSHRRGGAGSYNSPLHF
TRBJ2-2 | TRBV9 | CASSVGDRVVGELFF
TRBJ2-7 | TRBV15 | CATSRAYDRVEQYF